Sequencing of this T cell receptor beta chain was carried out in a study of blood T cell repertoires in COVID-19. Study in general: COVID-19 samples from acute and convalescent phases originated in the United States, Italy and Spain. PBMCs, B-cell-depleted T cells, or T cells provided the cDNA or gDNA that made up the material.

In the source study's methods: Amplification from reference gene primers served as the basis for estimated nucleated cell counts. Sequencing was performed with immunoSEQ multiplex PCR; in TCRdb, only in-frame clones are kept and a portion is missing. V and J calls and clone size follow that table, whereas D and trimming were derived from the DNA. The sample lists approximately 180,000 clones; 88% were seen once. Per germline, CDR1 SGHVS and CDR2 FQNEAQ. The germline V and J ends were trimmed by 3 bases and 3 bases, with 6 bases remaining between them. This CDR3 contains 12 residues. The sequence came from a middle-aged man with active or convalescent COVID-19. The sequencing sample was made of peripheral blood. V gene TRBV7-8 combines with J gene TRBJ2-7; no clear D. The CDR3 coding sequence is TGTGCCAGCAGCTTTCAAAACTACGAGCAGTACTTC. This gives the protein CASSFQNYEQYF.